What follows are 3 T cell receptor beta chains derived from one specimen sequenced in a study of cytomegalovirus exposure and HLA in healthy donors (dated by TCRdb to about 2017). Libraries were made using the immunoSEQ multiplex PCR assay. For the multiplex PCR, a mixture combining 60 forward primers for TCR Vbeta segments and 13 reverse primers for TCR Jbeta segments was used. Held by TCRdb, this immuneACCESS table contains in-frame sequences only and omits some clones. Under half of the omission traces to an unresolved V gene where checked; the cause of the rest is unknown. In all, the sample holds under 200,000 clones, and about 78% of those were seen once. Jointly, the top ten make up 4.5% to 6% of the sample. The specimen was PBMCs. These receptors all come from a middle-aged man in good health and CMV-seronegative.

This clone was picked up one time. The chain employs TRBV6-1 and TRBJ2-7; no clear D gene. Germline V gene lookup returns CDR1 MNHNS and CDR2 SASEGT. V was shortened by 1 base and J by 2 bases, with 9 bases between the two germline ends. CDR3 length: 14 amino acids. CDR3 sequence: CASSEGSSAYEQYF. In DNA form, the CDR3 reads TGTGCCAGCAGTGAAGGCAGCAGCGCCTACGAGCAGTACTTC.

The chain employs TRBV30 and TRBJ1-3, with unresolved D. V gave up 0 bases and J gave up 0 bases, with 3 bases separating them. The CDR3 spans 13 residues. In germline, CDR1 is GTSNPN, CDR2 SVGIG (reference sequence). CDR3: CAWSVYSGNTIYF. The CDR3 coding sequence is TGTGCCTGGAGTGTATACTCTGGAAACACCATATATTTT.

The chain uses TRBV5-6 and TRBJ2-3, with 14 nucleotides matching TRBD2. Germline V gives CDR1 SGHDT, CDR2 YYEEEE. The CDR3 contains 17 residues. J lost 6 bases, V lost 3 bases, and 9 bases had no gene match. Here the CDR3 DNA reads TGTGCCAGCAGCTCACCGGGACTAGCGGGAGTATGGGATACGCAGTATTTT. It yields the protein CASSSPGLAGVWDTQYF.